One T cell receptor (beta chain) is described in this entry. This entry belongs to a study of blood T cell repertoires in COVID-19. Study background: Symptom resolution, clearance, or two negative PCRs marked the recovered donors of Cohort 3. PBMCs, B-cell-depleted T cells, or T cells were the source of the cDNA or gDNA that made up the material.

Germline assignment: CDR1 KGHSH and CDR2 LQKENI. The V and J ends lost 1 base and 6 bases respectively, with 8 bases between them. The CDR3 has 13 residues. Under the authors' procedure: It was from reference gene primer amplification that nucleated cell counts were estimated. This table comes from immunoSEQ multiplex PCR, and its TCRdb copy is limited to in-frame clones, with some not included. V and J calls plus clone size are reproduced from that table; the DNA served to infer D and trimming. The profile covers about 400,000 clones, with around 87% appearing a single time and around 1.9% taken by the ten largest. Participants were aged roughly 18 to 100 years from around 26 US areas.

The specimen sequenced was PBMCs or T cells enriched from blood (not recorded which). V and J are TRBV18 and TRBJ2-3; D is ambiguous. This TCR was sampled from a man aged 35-49 years in a cohort exposed to, infected with or recovered from COVID-19 (not recorded which). Here the CDR3 DNA reads TGTGCCAGCTCACCACTACTGTCGGATACGCAGTATTTT. Its protein product is CASSPLLSDTQYF.